This T cell receptor (beta chain) comes out of a study of blood T cell repertoires in COVID-19 (dated by TCRdb to about 2020). As for the study more broadly: The collaborator samples originated in the United States, Italy and Spain and spanned the acute and convalescent phases of COVID-19. The prospective study material was composed of cDNA or gDNA derived from T cells, B-cell-depleted T cells, or PBMCs. Subjects who had been exposed to COVID-19, were actively infected with it, or had recovered from it provided the deeply sampled blood TCRbeta repertoires that made up the dataset. The repertoires were released in a freely available public database meant as a resource for research on the immune response to SARS-CoV-2. The samples were drawn from two sources: the first 160 participants of the ongoing ImmuneRACE study, and 1,000 to 1,500 subjects contributed by 6 global collaborators. Sample metadata almost always included a de-identified subject ID, COVID-19 status, age in years and sex. HLA class I and class II types, where available, came from metadata supplied by the sample provider rather than from assay-based typing.

General conclusions and limits of the study: Clinical and demographic metadata were provided uncurated, with the amount varying by source and participant.

The table lists this clone with a count of one. The clone's antigen remains unknown. Base-call qualities are not available, and no considerably larger clone is one nucleotide away. In the prospective study, participants were about 18 to 95 years old, resided in about two dozen geographic areas of the United States, and were enrolled through a virtual design. Cohort assignment in the prospective study relied on participant-reported clinical history from a screening survey and a study questionnaire. For ImmuneRACE Cohort 3, a participant was defined as recovered based on two consecutive negative NP/OP PCR tests, clearance by a healthcare professional, or resolution of symptoms. In the prospective study, whole blood, serum and a nasopharyngeal or oropharyngeal swab were collected from each participant by mobile phlebotomists. Prospective study participants could optionally give additional blood draws and questionnaires over an approximately two-month period. Before DNA extraction, blood samples from the prospective study were shipped at room temperature or frozen.

TCRbeta CDR3 regions were amplified from genomic DNA by means of the immunoSEQ Assay, a bias-controlled multiplex PCR. Regarding the original processing steps: Within the assay, amplification of reference gene primers was used to estimate how many nucleated cells each sample contained. To quantify the absolute abundance of each unique TCRbeta CDR3 rearrangement, sequence reads were collapsed and filtered. For each sample, productive Simpson clonality was calculated as the square root of Simpson's diversity index across productive rearrangements. Drawn from immuneACCESS, this table holds only the in-frame rearrangements with V and J called that TCRdb kept. Clones are partly lost; checked studies trace under half to an unresolved V gene and leave the rest unexplained. The V and J calls and the clone size are those of that table, but D and trimming were determined from the DNA. The sample table shows approximately 300,000 clones, and over 85% are seen once. Jointly, the top ten make up around 9% of the sample.

Including the terminal cysteine and phenylalanine, the CDR3 comprises 17 residues. The retained sequence is limited to the CDR3, 51 bases, with the frame set at the first base. V is trimmed back by 3 bases and J by 4 bases, and the junction contains 5 bases that no gene match accounts for. The germline V gene sets CDR1 to MGHRA and CDR2 to YSYEKL. The chain employs TRBV4-1 and TRBJ2-2; TRBD2 fits 13 bases in the junction. The sample consisted of PBMCs or T cells enriched from blood (not recorded which). The sequence came from a woman in her 30s who had recovered from COVID-19. The DNA is TGCGCCAGCAGCCACGGGACTAGCGGGACCATCACCGGGGAGCTGTTTTTT. It translates to CASSHGTSGTITGELFF.